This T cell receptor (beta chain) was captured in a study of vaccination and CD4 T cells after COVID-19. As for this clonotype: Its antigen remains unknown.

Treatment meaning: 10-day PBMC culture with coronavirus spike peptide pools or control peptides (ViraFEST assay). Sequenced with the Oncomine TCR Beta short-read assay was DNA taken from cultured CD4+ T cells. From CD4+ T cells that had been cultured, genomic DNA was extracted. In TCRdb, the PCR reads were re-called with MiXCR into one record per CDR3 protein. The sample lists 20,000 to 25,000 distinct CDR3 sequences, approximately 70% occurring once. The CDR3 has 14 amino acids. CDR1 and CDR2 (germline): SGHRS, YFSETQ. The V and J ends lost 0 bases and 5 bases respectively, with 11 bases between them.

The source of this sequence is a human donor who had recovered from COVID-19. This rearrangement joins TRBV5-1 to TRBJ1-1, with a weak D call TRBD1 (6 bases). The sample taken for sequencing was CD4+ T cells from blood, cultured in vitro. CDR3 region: CASSLDGGGTEAFF. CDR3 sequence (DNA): TGCGCCAGCAGCTTGGATGGGGGCGGGACTGAAGCTTTCTTT.